This TCR beta chain was observed in a study of blood T cell repertoires in COVID-19. Study-level information: The United States, Italy and Spain were the sources of the acute and convalescent COVID-19 samples. T cells, B-cell-depleted T cells, or PBMCs provided the cDNA or gDNA that served as material.

Per the germline V gene, CDR1 is SEHNR and CDR2 is FQNEAQ (reference sequence). The germline V and J ends were trimmed by 5 bases and 1 base, with 20 bases remaining between them. This CDR3 contains 17 residues. In the original workflow: Amplified reference gene primers provided the basis for estimating nucleated cell counts. Generated by immunoSEQ multiplex PCR, the TCRdb table keeps only in-frame clones and is missing some. V and J calls and clone size are given by that table; D and trimming were obtained from the DNA. The data hold 110,000 to 150,000 clones, with about 80% observed a single time. V gene TRBV7-9 combines with J gene TRBJ1-2; possible D gene TRBD1, 5 bases. The source of this sequence is an elderly woman in a cohort sampled during active or convalescent COVID-19. The sequenced sample was peripheral blood. The CDR3 spells CASSAPRRQGFNYGYTF. The CDR3 bases are TGTGCCAGCAGCGCACCCCGCCGGCAGGGTTTTAACTATGGCTACACCTTC.